This T cell receptor beta chain was sequenced in a study of blood T cells in healthy people across ages. V shed 4 bases, J shed 2 bases, and the junction held 8 bases outside the gene matches. The CDR3 extends over 16 amino acids. Germline V lookup: CDR1 MNHEY, CDR2 SVGAGI. About this clonotype: What it binds is not known.

It was with a sample-barcoded 5' primer and a J-beta primer mix that a second PCR of about 7 to 12 cycles was run. Each single sample gave us at least 2.5 million CDR3-containing paired-end reads. TCRdb re-called the 5' RACE reads with MiXCR, one entry per CDR3 protein. The sample carries about 1.6 million distinct CDR3 sequences, roughly 30% recorded once. Overall study findings and caveats: Donor CMV infection status was unknown, possibly confounding age-related changes in expanded clonotypes. TCR beta diversity per million T cells fell roughly linearly with age. It was the long-lived donors that had more naive CD4+ cells and higher diversity than aged donors.

The rearrangement uses TRBV6-5 and TRBJ2-7; TRBD2 matches at 10 bases. The sequenced sample consisted of blood. This receptor was taken from a woman aged 25 to 45 in good health. CDR3 in DNA: TGTGCCAGCAGTTTAATCCTAGCGGGAGACACCTACGAGCAGTACTTC. Encoded protein: CASSLILAGDTYEQYF.